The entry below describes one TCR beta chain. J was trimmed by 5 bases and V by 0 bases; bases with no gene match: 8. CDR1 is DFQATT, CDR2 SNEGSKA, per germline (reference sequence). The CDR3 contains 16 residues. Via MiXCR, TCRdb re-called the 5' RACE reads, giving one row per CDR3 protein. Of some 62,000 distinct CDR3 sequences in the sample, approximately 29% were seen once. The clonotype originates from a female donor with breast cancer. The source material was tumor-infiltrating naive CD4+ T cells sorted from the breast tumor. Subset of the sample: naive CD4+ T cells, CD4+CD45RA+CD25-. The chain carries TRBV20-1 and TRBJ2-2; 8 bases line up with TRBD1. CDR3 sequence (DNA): TGCAGTGCTAGAGATTATGGAGACAGGGGAACCGGGGAGCTGTTTTTT. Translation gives CSARDYGDRGTGELFF.